These T cell receptor beta chains were read from a single sample in a study of blood T cell repertoires in COVID-19. Profiling relied on immunoSEQ multiplex PCR, and the TCRdb table lists in-frame clones only, not all of them. The top ten clones hold around 1.7% of a sample with around 140,000 clones, over 70% of them seen once. Source material: peripheral blood. Every receptor here comes from a woman between 50 and 59 years old with acute or convalescent COVID-19. Both conserved end residues are part of each CDR3. A D gene is named only where the DNA matches it firmly. A clone size is listed for some rows: how often the clone was seen (once, few, many), or a class if it is expanded.

TRBV3-1/TRBV3-2	TRBJ1-1	once	13	-	CASRTGEDTEAFF	TGTGCCAGCAGAACTGGGGAGGACACTGAAGCTTTCTTT
TRBV28	TRBJ2-2	-	15	TRBD2	CASRIAGRAPGELFF	TGTGCCAGCAGAATAGCGGGGAGGGCGCCCGGGGAGCTGTTTTTT
TRBV5-6	TRBJ2-3	-	15	TRBD2	CASSLTSGGTDTQYF	TGTGCCAGCAGCCTTACTAGCGGGGGCACAGATACGCAGTATTTT
TRBV20-1	TRBJ2-2	once	14	-	CSASDQSRTGELFF	TGCAGTGCTAGTGACCAGTCTCGCACCGGGGAGCTGTTTTTT
TRBV6-2/TRBV6-3	TRBJ2-5	-	15	-	CASSYAGIYQETQYF	TGTGCCAGCAGTTACGCAGGGATTTACCAAGAGACCCAGTACTTC
TRBV3-1/TRBV3-2	TRBJ2-7	-	14	TRBD2	CASSPSGSAYEQYF	TGTGCCAGCAGCCCCAGCGGGAGCGCCTACGAGCAGTACTTC
TRBV28	TRBJ1-2	-	14	-	CASSLQGTNYGYTF	TGTGCCAGCAGTTTACAGGGCACTAACTATGGCTACACCTTC
TRBV19	TRBJ1-2	-	13	-	CASRENQIDGYTF	TGTGCCAGTAGGGAGAATCAGATCGATGGCTACACCTTC
TRBV3-1/TRBV3-2	TRBJ1-6	-	16	-	CASSQTDGLYNSPLHF	TGTGCCAGCAGCCAAACGGACGGACTCTATAATTCACCCCTCCACTTT
TRBV5-5	TRBJ1-2	-	14	-	CASSSRTVLKGYTF	TGTGCCAGCAGCTCACGGACAGTCTTAAAGGGCTACACCTTC
TRBV19	TRBJ1-2	-	13	-	CASSGVIPHGYTF	TGTGCCAGTAGCGGGGTTATACCCCATGGCTACACCTTC
TRBV5-1	TRBJ1-3	-	14	-	CASSLGAGGNTIYF	TGCGCCAGCAGCTTAGGGGCAGGTGGAAACACCATATATTTT
TRBV5-5	TRBJ1-2	-	15	-	CASSWGGLPNYGYTF	TGTGCCAGCAGCTGGGGGGGCTTACCTAACTATGGCTACACCTTC
TRBV4-2	TRBJ2-1	-	16	TRBD1	CASSQHRGEGRNEQFF	TGTGCCAGCAGCCAACACAGGGGAGAGGGTCGCAATGAGCAGTTCTTC
TRBV19	TRBJ2-1	-	13	TRBD2	CASSLGTSNEQFF	TGTGCCAGTAGTCTGGGGACTAGCAATGAGCAGTTCTTC
TRBV29-1	TRBJ1-1	-	11	-	CSVVQNTEAFF	TGCAGCGTTGTACAGAACACTGAAGCTTTCTTT
TRBV7-3	TRBJ1-1	-	13	-	CASSPHMNTEAFF	TGTGCCAGCAGCCCCCACATGAACACTGAAGCTTTCTTT
TRBV30	TRBJ2-3	-	15	-	CAWSRVALSTDTQYF	TGTGCCTGGAGTAGGGTAGCGTTGAGTACAGATACGCAGTATTTT
TRBV7-9	TRBJ1-1	-	11	-	CAIRGNTEAFF	TGTGCCATCCGGGGGAACACTGAAGCTTTCTTT
TRBV19	TRBJ2-1	-	13	-	CASSSGGLNEQFF	TGTGCCAGTAGTTCAGGGGGGCTCAATGAGCAGTTCTTC
TRBV5-1	TRBJ2-3	-	15	-	CASSVGTLHTDTQYF	TGCGCCAGCAGCGTCGGGACTCTCCACACAGATACGCAGTATTTT
TRBV27	TRBJ2-5	-	16	TRBD1	CASSSKHRGGQETQYF	TGTGCCAGCAGTTCTAAGCACAGGGGTGGCCAGGAGACCCAGTACTTC
TRBV7-2	TRBJ2-1	-	14	-	CASSFGSSYNEQFF	TGTGCCAGCAGCTTTGGCAGCTCCTACAATGAGCAGTTCTTC
TRBV29-1	TRBJ1-2	-	12	TRBD1	CSVGQGDYGYTF	TGCAGCGTTGGTCAGGGGGACTATGGCTACACCTTC
TRBV7-9	TRBJ1-2	-	18	TRBD1	CASSSPLNEPGGFYGYTF	TGTGCCAGCAGCTCACCCCTCAACGAACCAGGGGGTTTCTATGGCTACACCTTC
TRBV16	TRBJ1-2	-	15	TRBD1	CASSQSGRGLYGYTF	TGTGCCAGCAGCCAATCCGGCAGGGGGCTTTATGGCTACACCTTC
TRBV5-4	TRBJ2-3	-	15	-	CASTVPGLFTDTQYF	TGTGCCAGCACCGTCCCGGGACTTTTCACAGATACGCAGTATTTT
TRBV6-5	TRBJ1-1	-	13	TRBD1	CATSDRERGEAFF	TGTGCAACCTCGGACAGGGAGCGAGGTGAAGCTTTCTTT
TRBV24-1	TRBJ1-2	-	18	-	CATSPMVDSRMGTKGYTF	TGTGCCACCAGCCCTATGGTAGACAGCCGGATGGGGACTAAAGGCTACACCTTC
TRBV19	TRBJ2-2	-	15	TRBD2	CASSMGGRSTGELFF	TGTGCCAGTAGTATGGGCGGGAGGAGCACCGGGGAGCTGTTTTTT
TRBV27	TRBJ2-7	-	13	-	CASSFVRSYEQYF	TGTGCCAGCAGTTTTGTGCGATCCTACGAGCAGTACTTC
TRBV6-1	TRBJ2-1	-	16	-	CASSEPVGSSYNEQFF	TGTGCCAGCAGTGAACCCGTCGGTAGCTCCTACAATGAGCAGTTCTTC
TRBV7-6	TRBJ1-4	once	15	-	CASSLGVRGNEKLFF	TGTGCCAGCAGCTTAGGAGTGCGGGGGAATGAAAAACTGTTTTTT
TRBV5-1	TRBJ2-5	-	16	TRBD2	CASSSFSREGLGTQYF	TGCGCCAGCAGCTCATTTTCCCGGGAGGGCCTTGGGACCCAGTACTTC
TRBV5-6	TRBJ2-1	-	15	TRBD2	CASSPTSGDYNEQFF	TGTGCCAGCAGCCCTACTAGCGGAGACTACAATGAGCAGTTCTTC
TRBV5-1	TRBJ1-1	-	17	-	CASSRDNGGLSNTEAFF	TGCGCCAGCAGCCGTGATAATGGGGGCCTTTCGAACACTGAAGCTTTCTTT
TRBV5-1	TRBJ2-1	-	16	TRBD2	CASSSTKRGPYNEQFF	TGCGCCAGCAGCTCGACTAAGCGGGGGCCTTACAATGAGCAGTTCTTC
TRBV25-1	TRBJ1-5	once	15	TRBD1	CASSELGTVGQPQHF	TGTGCCAGCAGTGAGCTCGGGACAGTCGGTCAGCCCCAGCATTTT
TRBV5-1	TRBJ2-7	-	13	-	CANPTGISYEQYF	TGCGCCAACCCGACAGGAATCTCCTACGAGCAGTACTTC
TRBV30	TRBJ1-6	-	12	-	CAGQAEFSPLHF	TGTGCCGGGCAGGCTGAATTTTCACCCCTCCACTTT
TRBV27	TRBJ1-2	-	15	TRBD1	CASSLTGLGNYGYTF	TGTGCCAGCAGTCTGACAGGGCTGGGAAACTATGGCTACACCTTC
TRBV7-2	TRBJ2-3	-	16	TRBD2	CASAAGGFIRADTQYF	TGTGCCAGCGCCGCCGGGGGGTTCATACGGGCAGATACGCAGTATTTT
TRBV2	TRBJ1-5	-	14	-	CASRVDRADQPQHF	TGTGCCAGCAGAGTCGACAGAGCCGATCAGCCCCAGCATTTT